The clone carrying this T cell receptor (beta chain) has ten or more counts. What it recognizes is unknown. These data originate in a study of CD8+CD57+ T cells in acquired aplastic anemia. Study-level background: Healthy donors yielded some 11 million CD4+ cell reads on average.

The template used for profiling TCR beta VDJ and CDR3 was genomic DNA. TCRdb analysed the reads with MiXCR anew, one entry per CDR3 protein. Among about 190,000 distinct CDR3 sequences listed, roughly half were seen once. The CDR3 covers 13 residues. V shed 6 bases and J shed 1 base, with 10 bases lying between them. CDR1 is MNHNS and CDR2 is SASEGT in the germline V gene. Notes on the study in general: Overlapping CD8+ CDR3 repertoires of patients and controls contained twenty-nine shared sequences. Patients and controls were not found to differ significantly in CD8+ Simpson's diversity.

Specimen: sorted CD4+, CD8+, or CD8+CD57+ T cells (not recorded which) from PBMCs. The TCR sequence derives from a human donor in good health, serving as a control. This chain connects TRBV6-1 to TRBJ2-7, with a possible D match to TRBD2 (5 bases). The CDR3 sequence is CASRSGGSYEQYF. CDR3 DNA sequence: TGTGCCAGCAGAAGCGGTGGGTCCTACGAGCAGTACTTC.